The 26 T cell receptor beta chains given below trace back to one sample, sequenced in a study of OX40 agonist ivuxolimab in advanced cancers. Clones were read by immunoSEQ multiplex PCR, and TCRdb kept only the in-frame ones, dropping some. The table records around 67,000 clones, approximately 80% of them present only once. The material sequenced was CD4+ or CD8+ T cells sorted from blood, taken in a trial of the OX40 agonist ivuxolimab. Receptors originate from an adult with an advanced solid tumor such as melanoma, head and neck, liver or kidney cancer.

The chain combines TRBV2 with TRBJ1-5; D gene unclear. Germline-derived CDR1 and CDR2 are SNHLY and FYNNEI. V was clipped by 4 bases and J by 6 bases, with 16 bases between them. The CDR3 has 15 residues. The CDR3 DNA is TGTGCCAGCAGTGTCCAACGGGGTTCTCTTCAGCCCCAGCATTTT. This sequence encodes CASSVQRGSLQPQHF.

This rearrangement joins TRBV6-1 to TRBJ2-7; 10 positions match TRBD2. Germline V gene sequence: CDR1 MNHNS, CDR2 SASEGT. Losses at the gene ends were 4 bases for V and 2 bases for J; bases not matched to a gene: 2. CDR3 length: 14 residues. The CDR3 nucleotides read TGTGCCAGCAGTGCGAGCGGGGGGGCCTACGAGCAGTACTTC. Amino acid sequence: CASSASGGAYEQYF.

The chain employs TRBV5-1 and TRBJ2-7; D is unclear. From germline, CDR1 is SGHRS and CDR2 YFSETQ. CDR3 length: 14 residues. V was clipped by 3 bases and J by 5 bases, with 15 bases between them. This chain's CDR3 is CASSSASAVNEQYF. CDR3 sequence (DNA): TGCGCCAGCAGCTCCGCCTCGGCAGTCAACGAGCAGTACTTC.

The chain has TRBV5-1 and TRBJ2-7; a possible D gene is TRBD1 (5 bases). Germline V CDR1 and CDR2: SGHRS, YFSETQ. This CDR3 spans 15 amino acids. The V and J ends lost 0 bases and 3 bases respectively, with 13 bases between them. Written as DNA, the CDR3 is TGCGCCAGCAGCTTGGACGCAGGCAGGGTCTACGAGCAGTACTTC. It codes for CASSLDAGRVYEQYF.

J is TRBJ2-2 and V is TRBV27, with 9 nucleotides matching TRBD1. The CDR3 runs to 16 residues. The ends lost 2 bases at V and 4 bases at J; junction bases unmatched: 5. The V gene's germline CDR1 is MNHEY and CDR2 SMNVEV (reference sequence). The CDR3 DNA sequence: TGTGCCAGCAGTTTAGGGGGGGGACAGGGCACCGGGGAGCTGTTTTTT. It codes for CASSLGGGQGTGELFF.

J is TRBJ1-1 and V is TRBV15; maybe TRBD1 (6 bases). From germline, CDR1 is LNHNV and CDR2 YYDKDF (reference sequence). With 4 bases removed from V and 5 bases from J, the gap between germline ends came to 14 bases. This CDR3 contains 14 residues. In DNA, the CDR3 is TGTGCCACCAGCATACGTCAGGGGAAGACTGAAGCTTTCTTT. Protein product: CATSIRQGKTEAFF.

This chain links TRBV5-6 with TRBJ1-3; maybe TRBD1 (6 bases). The germline V gene has CDR1 SGHDT and CDR2 YYEEEE. The V gene lost 5 bases and the J gene lost 0 bases, with 15 bases spanning the gap. The CDR3 runs 16 residues. CDR3 protein: CASRRYRVLSGNTIYF. CDR3 DNA: TGTGCCAGCAGACGTTACAGGGTCCTCTCTGGAAACACCATATATTTT. The complete variable domain, with remaining parts taken from reference TRBV5-6 and TRBJ1-3, reads DAGVTQSPTHLIKTRGQQVTLRCSPKSGHDTVSWYQQALGQGPQFIFQYYEEEERQRGNFPDRFSGHQFPNYSSELNVNALLLGDSALYLCASRRYRVLSGNTIYFGEGSWLTVV.

This sequence joins TRBV30 and TRBJ2-3; D is undetermined. The CDR3 consists of 14 residues. Germline V gene lookup returns CDR1 GTSNPN and CDR2 SVGIG (reference sequence). V lost 1 base and J 5 bases, leaving 13 bases between the germline ends. The CDR3 DNA reads TGTGCCTGGAGTGAGGGAACAGCTGGAGATACGCAGTATTTT. Amino acids: CAWSEGTAGDTQYF.

The rearrangement links TRBV6-4 to TRBJ2-1, with a weak D call TRBD1 (6 bases). V was trimmed by 7 bases and J by 6 bases, leaving 19 bases between them. The CDR3 spans 15 residues. CDR1 is MRHNA, CDR2 SNTAGT, per germline. The CDR3 DNA sequence: TGTGCCAGCACCCAAGAGGCAGGGGCTTTCAATGAGCAGTTCTTC. Translating gives CASTQEAGAFNEQFF.

The rearrangement joins TRBV29-1 to TRBJ1-1; weak D call: TRBD1 (5 bases). CDR3 length: 12 amino acids. V shed 6 bases and J shed 4 bases, with 12 bases lying between them. Germline lookup yields CDR1 SQVTM and CDR2 ANQGSEA. The CDR3 protein is CSVSGEGTEAFF. CDR3 bases: TGCAGCGTGTCGGGGGAAGGCACTGAAGCTTTCTTT.

The chain recombines TRBV12-2 with TRBJ1-4; the table calls TRBD1, which could not be checked here. TRBV12-2 is noted as a pseudogene. The CDR3 is made up of 18 amino acids. For the CDR3, the DNA is TGTGCAAGTCGCTTAGTGTTTGTGCCTATGGACAATAATGAAAAACTGTTTTTT. It specifies CASRLVFVPMDNNEKLFF.

This clone was seen a handful of times. The rearrangement joins TRBV9 to TRBJ1-2; 9 positions match TRBD1. The CDR3 length is 14 residues. J was trimmed by 4 bases and V by 4 bases; bases with no gene match: 5. Germline V gives CDR1 SGDLS, CDR2 YYNGEE. The CDR3 loop is CASSFTGGSYGYTF. The CDR3 DNA follows: TGTGCCAGCAGCTTTACAGGGGGCAGCTATGGCTACACCTTC.

The chain links TRBV11-2 to TRBJ1-4; TRBD1 agrees at 12 bases. This CDR3 spans 16 amino acids. V lost 0 bases, J lost 7 bases, and 3 bases stayed unmatched. Germline V gives CDR1 SGHAT, CDR2 FQNNGV. CDR3 sequence: CASSLDGTGGGEKLFF. The CDR3 nucleotides are TGTGCCAGCAGCTTAGATGGGACAGGGGGCGGTGAAAAACTGTTTTTT.

The V call is TRBV7-2, the J call TRBJ2-5; tentatively, D is TRBD2 (7 bases). This CDR3 is built from 14 residues. V lost 7 bases and J lost 8, with 20 bases in between. The germline CDR1 and CDR2 sequences are SGHTA and FQGNSA. The CDR3 reads CASNRRRGPATQYF. CDR3 nucleotides: TGTGCCAGCAACCGGCGGCGGGGGCCGGCCACCCAGTACTTC.

The chain joins TRBV7-9 to TRBJ2-3; TRBD2 matches 8 bases. Germline values: CDR1 SEHNR, CDR2 FQNEAQ (reference sequence). This CDR3 has 16 residues. The V and J ends lost 2 bases and 2 bases, in that order; junction bases with no gene match: 6. CDR3 protein: CASSLSRLALTDTQYF. CDR3 nucleotides: TGTGCCAGCAGCTTATCCAGACTAGCGCTCACAGATACGCAGTATTTT.

The V gene is TRBV5-1, the J gene TRBJ2-5; the match to TRBD1 covers 9 bases. Per the germline V gene, CDR1 is SGHRS and CDR2 is YFSETQ. The junction had 11 bases not matched to a gene; V was cut back by 7 bases and J by 4 bases. This CDR3 has 15 amino acids. DNA for the CDR3: TGCGCCAGCGCCCCAATCGTGACAGGGGGAGAGACCCAGTACTTC. Translated, it gives CASAPIVTGGETQYF.

The chain uses TRBV12-5 and TRBJ2-5, with a weak D call TRBD2 (6 bases). There are 15 residues in the CDR3. Trimming shortened V by 6 bases and J by 2 bases, and 16 bases separated the two germline ends. Germline CDR1 reads LGHNT; CDR2 reads FRNRAP. CDR3 amino acids: CASGLGGAGQETQYF. Written as DNA, the CDR3 is TGTGCTAGTGGCCTAGGCGGGGCAGGGCAAGAGACCCAGTACTTC.

This clone was recorded once. The chain is built from TRBV11-2 and TRBJ2-7; TRBD1 matches at 9 bases. The CDR3 is 17 amino acids. The V segment lost 0 bases and the J segment 1 base; nucleotides outside the gene matches: 7. Germline CDR1 and CDR2: SGHAT and FQNNGV. The DNA of the CDR3 is TGTGCCAGCAGCTTAGAAATCGGACAGGGGACTTCCTACGAGCAGTACTTC. Its translation is CASSLEIGQGTSYEQYF.

This chain uses TRBV5-1 with TRBJ1-1; D is ambiguous. CDR3 length equals 14 residues. V shed 2 bases and J shed 1 base, with 9 bases lying between them. Looked up from germline, CDR1 is SGHRS and CDR2 is YFSETQ. The CDR3 bases are TGCGCCAGCAGCTTCCGAGCCTCGAACACTGAAGCTTTCTTT. It yields the protein CASSFRASNTEAFF.

The table lists this clone with a count of one. The chain employs TRBV6-1 and TRBJ1-6; TRBD1 might be the D (6 bases). CDR1 and CDR2 (germline): MNHNS, SASEGT. The CDR3 has 15 residues. With 3 bases removed from V and 7 bases from J, the gap between germline ends came to 13 bases. CDR3 sequence reads: CASSDGTLFNSPLHF. The CDR3 DNA reads TGTGCCAGCAGTGACGGGACACTTTTCAATTCACCCCTCCACTTT.

The sample holds a few counts of this clone. CDR3 DNA sequence: TGTGCCATCAGTGAGTCATCCGGGTTTGGCCGAGCTAACTATGGCTACACCTTC. Protein product: CAISESSGFGRANYGYTF. This chain joins TRBV10-3 and TRBJ1-2, with D unclear. Germline assignment: CDR1 ENHRY and CDR2 SYGVKD. The CDR3 runs 18 residues. Trimming removed 0 bases from V and 0 bases from J, with 17 bases in between.

The chain uses TRBV19 and TRBJ1-2; tentative D call: TRBD1 (5 bases). Trimming took off 7 bases at V and 2 bases at J, with 14 bases between the two ends. The germline V gene encodes CDR1 LNHDA and CDR2 SQIVND (reference sequence). The CDR3 runs to 14 residues. The CDR3 is CASTGVGGNYGYTF. The DNA for the CDR3 is TGTGCCAGTACCGGAGTCGGGGGGAACTATGGCTACACCTTC.

This clone was counted only a few times. The chain links TRBV5-1 to TRBJ1-2; 8 positions agree with TRBD1. Germline V gives CDR1 SGHRS, CDR2 YFSETQ. V was clipped by 5 bases and J by 4 bases; unmatched bases: 10. This CDR3 comprises 15 residues. The DNA of the CDR3 is TGCGCCAGCAGTTCCACACAGGGGGGTGGCTATGGCTACACCTTC. It yields the protein CASSSTQGGGYGYTF.

CDR3 sequence: CASITAVNTEAFF. The CDR3 nucleotides read TGTGCCAGTATCACGGCGGTGAACACTGAAGCTTTCTTT. V is TRBV18 and J is TRBJ1-1; D is uncertain. CDR1 is KGHSH and CDR2 is LQKENI in the germline V gene. Trimming removed 9 bases at V and 0 bases at J, with 11 bases between. CDR3 size: 13 residues.

With regard to this clone: The junction does not match germline at one end; this may be a read error. In DNA form, the CDR3 reads TGCAGCGGCCCCCGGGACAGGGGGCTTGGGGGAGCTGTTTTT. Protein: CSGPRDRGLGGAVF. The rearrangement links TRBV29-1 to TRBJ2-2, with 12 bases aligning to TRBD1. The CDR3 consists of 14 residues. CDR1 is SQVTM, CDR2 ANQGSEA, per germline.

This clone was recorded a few times. This chain joins TRBV10-1 and TRBJ2-7; D unclear. The CDR3 is 13 residues long. Germline loops: CDR1 WNHNN, CDR2 SYGVQD (reference sequence). Trimming removed 4 bases at V and 2 bases at J, with 9 bases between. The CDR3 region has the DNA TGCGCCAGCAGTGGCGTTCGCACCTACGAGCAGTACTTC. It encodes CASSGVRTYEQYF.